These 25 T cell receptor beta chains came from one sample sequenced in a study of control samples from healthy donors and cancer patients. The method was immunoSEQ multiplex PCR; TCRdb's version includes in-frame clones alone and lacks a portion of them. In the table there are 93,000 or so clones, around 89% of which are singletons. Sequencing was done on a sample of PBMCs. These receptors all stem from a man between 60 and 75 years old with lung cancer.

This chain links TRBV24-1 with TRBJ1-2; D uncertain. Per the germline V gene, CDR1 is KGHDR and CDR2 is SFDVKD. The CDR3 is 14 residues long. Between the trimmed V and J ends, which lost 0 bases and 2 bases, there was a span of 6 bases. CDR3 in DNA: TGTGCCACCAGTGATTTGGACAACAACTATGGCTACACCTTC. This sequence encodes CATSDLDNNYGYTF.

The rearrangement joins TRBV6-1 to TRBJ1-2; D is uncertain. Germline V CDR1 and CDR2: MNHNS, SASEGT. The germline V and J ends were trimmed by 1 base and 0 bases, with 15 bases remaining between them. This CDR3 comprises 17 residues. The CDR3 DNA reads TGTGCCAGCAGTGAAGTTTCAAGACGGACCACTAACTATGGCTACACCTTC. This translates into CASSEVSRRTTNYGYTF.

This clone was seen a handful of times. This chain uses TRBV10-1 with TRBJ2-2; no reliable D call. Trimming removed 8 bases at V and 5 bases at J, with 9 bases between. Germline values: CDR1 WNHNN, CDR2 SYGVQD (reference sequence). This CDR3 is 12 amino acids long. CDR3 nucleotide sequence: TGCGCCAGCGGTCCGGAGACCGGGGAGCTGTTTTTT. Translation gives CASGPETGELFF.

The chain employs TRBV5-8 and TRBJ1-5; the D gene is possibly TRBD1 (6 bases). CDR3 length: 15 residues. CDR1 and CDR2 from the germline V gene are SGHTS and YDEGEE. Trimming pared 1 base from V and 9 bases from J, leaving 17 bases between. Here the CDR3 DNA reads TGTGCCAGCAGCTTGAGTAGTTCGGGACACGCGCCCCAGCATTTT. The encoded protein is CASSLSSSGHAPQHF.

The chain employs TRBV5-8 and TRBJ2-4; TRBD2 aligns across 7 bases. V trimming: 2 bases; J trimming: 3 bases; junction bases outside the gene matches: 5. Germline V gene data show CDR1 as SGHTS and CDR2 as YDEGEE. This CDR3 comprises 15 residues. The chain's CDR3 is CASSFRTGGKNIQYF. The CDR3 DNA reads TGTGCCAGCAGCTTCAGGACGGGGGGCAAAAACATTCAGTACTTC. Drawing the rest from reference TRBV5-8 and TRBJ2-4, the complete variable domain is EAGVTQSPTHLIKTRGQQATLRCSPISGHTSVYWYQQALGLGLQFLLWYDEGEERNRGNFPPRFSGRQFPNYSSELNVNALELEDSALYLCASSFRTGGKNIQYFGAGTRLSVL.

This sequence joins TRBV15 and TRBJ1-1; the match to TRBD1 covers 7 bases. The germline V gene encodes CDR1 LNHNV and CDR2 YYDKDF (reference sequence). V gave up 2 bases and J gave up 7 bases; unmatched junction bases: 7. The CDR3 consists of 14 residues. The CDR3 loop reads CATSRQEGGGEAFF. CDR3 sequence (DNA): TGTGCCACCAGCAGACAGGAAGGGGGCGGTGAAGCTTTCTTT.

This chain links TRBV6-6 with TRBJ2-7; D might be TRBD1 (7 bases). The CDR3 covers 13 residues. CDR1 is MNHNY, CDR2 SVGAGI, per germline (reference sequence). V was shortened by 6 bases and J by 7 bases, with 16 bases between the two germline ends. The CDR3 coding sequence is TGTGCCAGCAGGGAGGGGGCGAGGTTGGAGCAGTACGTC. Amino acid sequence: CASREGARLEQYV.

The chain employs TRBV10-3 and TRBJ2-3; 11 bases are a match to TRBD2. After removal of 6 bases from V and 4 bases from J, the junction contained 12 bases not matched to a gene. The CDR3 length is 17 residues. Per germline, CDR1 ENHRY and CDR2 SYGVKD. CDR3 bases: TGTGCCATCAGGAGGGCTAGCGGGGGGAGAGGGGCAGATACGCAGTATTTT. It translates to CAIRRASGGRGADTQYF.

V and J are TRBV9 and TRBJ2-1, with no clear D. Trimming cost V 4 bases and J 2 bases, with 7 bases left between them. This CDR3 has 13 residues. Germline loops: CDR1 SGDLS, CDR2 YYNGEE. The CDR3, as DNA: TGTGCCAGCAGCCAGCGACCCTACAATGAGCAGTTCTTC. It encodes CASSQRPYNEQFF.

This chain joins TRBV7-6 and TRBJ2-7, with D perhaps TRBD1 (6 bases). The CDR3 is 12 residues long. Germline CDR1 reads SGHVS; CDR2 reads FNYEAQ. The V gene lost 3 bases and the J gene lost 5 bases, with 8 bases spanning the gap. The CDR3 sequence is CASSFTGNEQYF. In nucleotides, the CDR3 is TGTGCCAGCAGCTTTACAGGGAACGAGCAGTACTTC.

CDR3 DNA sequence: TGTGCCAGCAGCTTACTTGGGGGGCCGGGGGAGCAGTTCTTC. This codes for CASSLLGGPGEQFF. The chain links TRBV11-2 to TRBJ2-1; D could derive from TRBD1 or TRBD2 (6 bases each). The CDR3 totals 14 residues. The V end was cut by 2 bases, the J end by 10 bases, with 15 bases between. Germline V gene data show CDR1 as SGHAT and CDR2 as FQNNGV.

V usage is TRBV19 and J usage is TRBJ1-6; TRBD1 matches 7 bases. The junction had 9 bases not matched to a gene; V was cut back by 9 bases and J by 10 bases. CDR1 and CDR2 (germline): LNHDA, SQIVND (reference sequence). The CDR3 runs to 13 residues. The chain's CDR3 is CASGQEGNSPLHF. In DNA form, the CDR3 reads TGTGCCAGCGGACAGGAGGGAAACTCACCCCTCCACTTT.

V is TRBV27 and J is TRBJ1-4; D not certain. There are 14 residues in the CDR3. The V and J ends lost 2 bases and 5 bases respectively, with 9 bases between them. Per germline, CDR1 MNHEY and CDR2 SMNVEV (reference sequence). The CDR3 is CASSLRSFNEKLFF. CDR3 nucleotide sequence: TGTGCCAGCAGTTTAAGGTCCTTCAATGAAAAACTGTTTTTT.

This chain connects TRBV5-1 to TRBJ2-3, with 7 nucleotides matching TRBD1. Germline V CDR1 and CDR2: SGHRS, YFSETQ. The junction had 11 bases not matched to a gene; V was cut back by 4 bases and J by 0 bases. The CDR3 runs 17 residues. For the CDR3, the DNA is TGCGCCAGCAGCCCAGGCCCCAGGGGGTCTAGCACAGATACGCAGTATTTT. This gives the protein CASSPGPRGSSTDTQYF.

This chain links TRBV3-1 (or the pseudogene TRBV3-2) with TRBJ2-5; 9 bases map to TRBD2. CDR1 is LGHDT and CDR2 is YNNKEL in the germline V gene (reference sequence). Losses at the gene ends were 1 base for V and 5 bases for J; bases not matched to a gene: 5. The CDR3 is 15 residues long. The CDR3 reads CASSQVAGGRETQYF. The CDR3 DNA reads TGTGCCAGCAGCCAAGTCGCGGGGGGGCGGGAGACCCAGTACTTC.

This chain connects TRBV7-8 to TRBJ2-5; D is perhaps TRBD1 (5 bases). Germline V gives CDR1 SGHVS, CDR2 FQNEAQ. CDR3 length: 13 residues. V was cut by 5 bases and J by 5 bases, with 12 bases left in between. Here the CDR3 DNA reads TGTGCCAGCAGCCGCCAGGGAAGGGAGACCCAGTACTTC. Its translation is CASSRQGRETQYF.

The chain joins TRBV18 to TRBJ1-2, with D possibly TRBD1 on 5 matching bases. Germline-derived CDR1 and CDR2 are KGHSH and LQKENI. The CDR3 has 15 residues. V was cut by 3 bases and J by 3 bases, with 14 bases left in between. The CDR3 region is CASSPGSGRDYGYTF. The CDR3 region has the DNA TGTGCCAGCTCACCTGGTTCGGGACGGGACTATGGCTACACCTTC.

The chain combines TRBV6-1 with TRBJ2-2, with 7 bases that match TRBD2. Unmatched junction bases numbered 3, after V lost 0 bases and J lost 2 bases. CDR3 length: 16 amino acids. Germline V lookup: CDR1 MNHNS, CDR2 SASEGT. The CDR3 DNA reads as TGTGCCAGCAGTGAAGCGGGCGGGGGTAACACCGGGGAGCTGTTTTTT. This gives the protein CASSEAGGGNTGELFF.

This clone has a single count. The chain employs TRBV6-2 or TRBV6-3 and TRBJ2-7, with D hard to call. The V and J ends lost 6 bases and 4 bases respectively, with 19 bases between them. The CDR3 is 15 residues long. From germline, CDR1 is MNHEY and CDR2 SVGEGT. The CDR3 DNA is TGTGCCAGCAGCTTTGACAAGCGAAGGAAGTACGAGCAGTACGTC. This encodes CASSFDKRRKYEQYV.

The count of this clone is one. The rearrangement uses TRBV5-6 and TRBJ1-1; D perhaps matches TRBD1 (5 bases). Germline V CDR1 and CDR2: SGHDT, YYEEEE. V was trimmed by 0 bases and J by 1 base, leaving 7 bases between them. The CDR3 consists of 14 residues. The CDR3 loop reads CASSLGQWNTEAFF. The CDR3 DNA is TGTGCCAGCAGCTTGGGACAGTGGAACACTGAAGCTTTCTTT.

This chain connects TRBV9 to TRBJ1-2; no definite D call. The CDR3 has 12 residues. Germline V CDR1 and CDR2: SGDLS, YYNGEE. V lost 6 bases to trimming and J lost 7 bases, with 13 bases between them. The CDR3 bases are TGTGCCAGCACGAGGGAATCGGGTGGCTACACCTTC. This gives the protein CASTRESGGYTF. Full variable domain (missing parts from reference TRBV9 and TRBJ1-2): DSGVTQTPKHLITATGQRVTLRCSPRSGDLSVYWYQQSLDQGLQFLIQYYNGEERAKGNILERFSAQQFPDLHSELNLSSLELGDSALYFCASTRESGGYTFGSGTRLTVV.

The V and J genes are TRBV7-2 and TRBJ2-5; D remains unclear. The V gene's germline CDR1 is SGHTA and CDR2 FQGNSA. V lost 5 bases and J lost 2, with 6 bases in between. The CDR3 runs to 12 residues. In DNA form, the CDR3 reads TGTGCCAGCAGCACATATCAAGAGACCCAGTACTTC. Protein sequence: CASSTYQETQYF.

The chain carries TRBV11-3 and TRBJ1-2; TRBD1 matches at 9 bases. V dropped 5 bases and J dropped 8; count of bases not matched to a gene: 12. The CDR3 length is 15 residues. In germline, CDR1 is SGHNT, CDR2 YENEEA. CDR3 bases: TGTGCCAGCAGCCAGCCGGGACAGGGTGTGGGAGGCTACACCTTC. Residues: CASSQPGQGVGGYTF.

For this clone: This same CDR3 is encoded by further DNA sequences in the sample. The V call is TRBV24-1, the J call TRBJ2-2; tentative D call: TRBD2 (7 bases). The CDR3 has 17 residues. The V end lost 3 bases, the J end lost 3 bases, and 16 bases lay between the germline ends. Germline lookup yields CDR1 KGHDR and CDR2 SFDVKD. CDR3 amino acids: CATSDPGGTGYTGELFF. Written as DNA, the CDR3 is TGTGCCACCAGTGATCCGGGGGGCACAGGGTACACCGGGGAGCTGTTTTTT.

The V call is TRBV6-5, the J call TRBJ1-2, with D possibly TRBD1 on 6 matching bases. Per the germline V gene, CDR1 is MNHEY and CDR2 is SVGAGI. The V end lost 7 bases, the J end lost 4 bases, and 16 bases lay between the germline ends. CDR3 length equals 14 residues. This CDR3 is CASKRSGVGYGYTF. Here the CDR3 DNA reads TGTGCCAGCAAAAGATCAGGGGTCGGCTATGGCTACACCTTC.